The next 29 T cell receptor beta chains were all read from a single sample in a study of somatic mutations in cytotoxic T cells in rheumatoid arthritis. This table comes from immunoSEQ multiplex PCR, and its TCRdb copy is limited to in-frame clones, with some not included. The sample consists of approximately 11,000 clones, roughly 69% of them appearing once. The sequencing input was CD8+ T cells sorted from blood. The receptors were gathered from a woman between 40 and 50 years old in good health.

The rearrangement links TRBV5-4 to TRBJ2-1; D might be TRBD1 or TRBD2, each matching 5 bases. The germline V and J ends were trimmed by 2 bases and 6 bases, with 15 bases remaining between them. Germline V gene lookup returns CDR1 SGHNT and CDR2 YYREEE (reference sequence). This CDR3 comprises 15 residues. The CDR3 sequence is CASSLWDGDPNEQFF. CDR3 nucleotides: TGTGCCAGCAGCTTATGGGATGGGGACCCCAATGAGCAGTTCTTC.

This CDR3 is CASSLVAGGTDTQYF. DNA for the CDR3: TGTGCCAGCAGCTTAGTAGCGGGGGGCACAGATACGCAGTATTTT. The chain recombines TRBV7-6 with TRBJ2-3, with 9 bases identical to TRBD2. CDR1 is SGHVS and CDR2 is FNYEAQ in the germline V gene. V trimming: 1 base; J trimming: 1 base; junction bases outside the gene matches: 0. This CDR3 is built from 15 residues.

The chain is built from TRBV7-8 and TRBJ2-4; D is perhaps TRBD1 (6 bases). Germline CDR1 reads SGHVS; CDR2 reads FQNEAQ. The CDR3 has 13 amino acids. Deletions cut 5 bases from V and 14 bases from J, with 19 bases between. CDR3 protein: CASSPNTQGSKYF. In DNA, the CDR3 is TGTGCCAGCAGCCCTAATACCCAGGGGTCCAAGTACTTC.

J is TRBJ2-7 and V is TRBV30, with TRBD2 as a possible D gene (7 bases). This CDR3 spans 14 amino acids. V dropped 3 bases and J dropped 5 bases, with 17 bases sitting between them. The germline CDR1 and CDR2 sequences are GTSNPN and SVGIG (reference sequence). As DNA, the CDR3 is TGTGCCTGGAGCCCCGTTGGGAGGGGGGACGAGCAGTACTTC. Residues: CAWSPVGRGDEQYF.

The chain employs TRBV7-9 and TRBJ1-2; tentative D call: TRBD1 (5 bases). The V and J ends lost 7 bases and 3 bases respectively, with 12 bases between them. The CDR3 totals 13 residues. CDR1 and CDR2 (germline): SEHNR, FQNEAQ (reference sequence). Written as DNA, the CDR3 is TGTGCCAGCACCCCTAGGGGTGACTATGGCTACACCTTC. This encodes CASTPRGDYGYTF.

The chain is built from TRBV2 and TRBJ1-4, with 12 bases fitting TRBD1. The CDR3 extends over 15 amino acids. Germline loops: CDR1 SNHLY, CDR2 FYNNEI. With V trimmed by 8 bases and J by 6 bases, 7 bases remained unmatched. The CDR3 DNA reads TGTGCCAGCCTAGGGACAGGGGGCTTTTATGAAAAACTGTTTTTT. Translation: CASLGTGGFYEKLFF.

For the CDR3, the DNA is TGTGCCAGCAGTTTATCCCGGGGAGGGACTGAAGCTTTCTTT. This sequence encodes CASSLSRGGTEAFF. V usage is TRBV27 and J usage is TRBJ1-1; no reliable D call. Germline values: CDR1 MNHEY, CDR2 SMNVEV (reference sequence). The CDR3 is made up of 14 amino acids. With 0 bases removed from V and 5 bases from J, the gap between germline ends came to 10 bases.

There are a few counts of this clone. The chain is built from TRBV27 and TRBJ2-3; TRBD2 matches 8 bases. CDR1 is MNHEY, CDR2 SMNVEV, per germline (reference sequence). CDR3 size: 13 residues. V trimming: 6 bases; J trimming: 5 bases; junction bases outside the gene matches: 4. In DNA form, the CDR3 reads TGTGCCAGCAGCGGGACTAGTGGAGATACGCAGTATTTT. As protein: CASSGTSGDTQYF.

This clone was detected only once. The V and J genes are TRBV30 and TRBJ2-7, with D possibly being TRBD2 (6 bases). Per the germline V gene, CDR1 is GTSNPN and CDR2 is SVGIG (reference sequence). The ends were cut back, 1 base at V and 2 bases at J, with 12 bases in the middle. The CDR3 spans 14 residues. The chain's CDR3 is CAWSDGTETYEQYF. CDR3 coding DNA: TGTGCCTGGAGTGACGGGACTGAGACCTACGAGCAGTACTTC.

The J gene is TRBJ1-1, the V gene TRBV30; a possible D gene is TRBD1 (5 bases). The CDR3 consists of 17 residues. Germline CDR1 reads GTSNPN; CDR2 reads SVGIG (reference sequence). The V end lost 1 base, the J end lost 2 bases, and 20 bases lay between the germline ends. This chain's CDR3 is CAWSANIKTETNTEAFF. CDR3 sequence (DNA): TGTGCCTGGAGTGCCAACATAAAGACAGAGACAAACACTGAAGCTTTCTTT. Variable domain in full (rest from reference TRBV30 and TRBJ1-1): SQTIHQWPATLVQPVGSPLSLECTVEGTSNPNLYWYRQAAGRGLQLLFYSVGIGQISSEVPQNLSASRPQDRQFILSSKKLLLSDSGFYLCAWSANIKTETNTEAFFGQGTRLTVV.

The chain combines TRBV7-9 with TRBJ1-2; D remains unclear. Trimming pared 2 bases from V and 7 bases from J, leaving 11 bases between. This CDR3 has 13 amino acids. Germline V gene sequence: CDR1 SEHNR, CDR2 FQNEAQ (reference sequence). The DNA of the CDR3 is TGTGCCAGCAGCTTACTTCTTGCGTTTGGCTACACCTTC. It codes for CASSLLLAFGYTF. Complete variable domain (other parts from reference TRBV7-9 and TRBJ1-2): DTGVSQNPRHKITKRGQNVTFRCDPISEHNRLYWYRQTLGQGPEFLTYFQNEAQLEKSRLLSDRFSAERPKGSFSTLEIQRTEQGDSAMYLCASSLLLAFGYTFGSGTRLTVV.

This clone turned up a few times. The J gene is TRBJ2-6, the V gene TRBV27; no clear D gene. Trimming removed 4 bases at V and 0 bases at J, with 10 bases between. Germline V CDR1 and CDR2: MNHEY, SMNVEV (reference sequence). The CDR3 spans 16 residues. CDR3 in amino acids: CASSSLFRSGANVLTF. The CDR3 DNA is TGTGCCAGCAGTTCCCTCTTCCGCTCTGGGGCCAACGTCCTGACTTTC.

This chain links TRBV5-5 with TRBJ2-7; D is unresolved. This CDR3 region has 13 residues. In germline, CDR1 is SGHKS, CDR2 YYEKEE (reference sequence). Trimming took 0 bases from V and 4 from J, leaving 8 bases between them. The DNA of the CDR3 is TGTGCCAGCAGCTTGGAGTGGGGTTACGAGCAGTACGTC. This encodes CASSLEWGYEQYV.

The chain carries TRBV27 and TRBJ2-2; D possibly corresponds to TRBD2 (6 bases). Germline V gene sequence: CDR1 MNHEY, CDR2 SMNVEV (reference sequence). V lost 9 bases, J lost 0 bases, and 11 bases lay in between. The CDR3 has 14 amino acids. CDR3 nucleotide sequence: TGTGCCAGTACCGGGACTCCGAACACCGGGGAGCTGTTTTTT. Its translation: CASTGTPNTGELFF.

The chain employs TRBV30 and TRBJ2-1; tentatively, D is TRBD2 (5 bases). The CDR3 has 14 residues. CDR1 GTSNPN and CDR2 SVGIG come from the germline V gene (reference sequence). V lost 3 bases to trimming and J lost 1 base, with 10 bases between them. CDR3 DNA sequence: TGTGCCTGGAGAGGGAGTTGGTCCTACAATGAGCAGTTCTTC. As protein: CAWRGSWSYNEQFF.

The chain employs TRBV7-2 and TRBJ2-2; 7 bases map to TRBD2. The length of the CDR3 is 18 residues. V was clipped by 1 base and J by 3 bases; unmatched bases: 11. The V gene's germline CDR1 is SGHTA and CDR2 FQGNSA. The CDR3 region is CASSLGERQRGYTGELFF. CDR3 DNA: TGTGCCAGCAGCTTAGGCGAGCGGCAGCGGGGCTACACCGGGGAGCTGTTTTTT.

This clone was recorded a few times. The J gene is TRBJ2-1, the V gene TRBV4-3, with 8 bases identical to TRBD2. Germline V gene lookup returns CDR1 LGHNA and CDR2 YSLEER. CDR3 length equals 15 residues. Unmatched junction bases numbered 3, after V lost 1 base and J lost 4 bases. The CDR3 protein is CASSQGGGGYNEQFF. The DNA for the CDR3 is TGCGCCAGCAGCCAAGGCGGCGGGGGGTACAATGAGCAGTTCTTC.

The chain links TRBV28 to TRBJ2-1; 8 nucleotides align to TRBD2. Germline-derived CDR1 and CDR2 are MDHEN and SYDVKM. This CDR3 spans 14 amino acids. Unmatched junction bases numbered 6, after V lost 3 bases and J lost 8 bases. CDR3 coding DNA: TGTGCCAGCAGTTTGGACGGGGGGGCGGATGAGCAGTTCTTC. Its protein product is CASSLDGGADEQFF.

This clone has more than one count but fewer than ten. The chain carries TRBV5-8 and TRBJ1-1, with no clear D. Germline assignment: CDR1 SGHTS and CDR2 YDEGEE. The CDR3 length is 13 residues. V lost 4 bases and J 7 bases, leaving 14 bases between the germline ends. The chain's CDR3 is CASSRLVTGEAFF. The DNA for the CDR3 is TGTGCCAGCAGCCGCCTGGTGACGGGTGAAGCTTTCTTT.

The chain is built from TRBV7-8 and TRBJ1-1; D remains unclear. This CDR3 has 12 amino acids. V gave up 4 bases and J gave up 4 bases, with 7 bases separating them. Per the germline V gene, CDR1 is SGHVS and CDR2 is FQNEAQ. The CDR3 DNA reads TGTGCCAGCAGCTCCCAGATCACTGAAGCTTTCTTT. This encodes CASSSQITEAFF.

In this sample, this clone turned up a few times. CDR3 residues: CAWSTVAGTEAFF. In DNA, the CDR3 is TGTGCCTGGAGTACCGTGGCGGGCACTGAAGCTTTCTTT. J is TRBJ1-1 and V is TRBV30; no reliable D call. Trimming removed 2 bases from V and 4 bases from J, with 11 bases in between. The CDR3 is 13 amino acids. The V gene's germline CDR1 is GTSNPN and CDR2 SVGIG (reference sequence).

In nucleotides, the CDR3 is TGCAGCGTTGAGGGACAGGACGTGGAGTATGGCTACACCTTC. Encoded protein: CSVEGQDVEYGYTF. V and J are TRBV29-1 and TRBJ1-2; 8 bases map to TRBD1. With V trimmed by 3 bases and J by 5 bases, 8 bases remained unmatched. CDR3 length: 14 amino acids. The germline gives CDR1 SQVTM, CDR2 ANQGSEA.

This sequence joins TRBV5-6 and TRBJ2-7; perhaps TRBD1 as D (5 bases). Trimming removed 1 base at V and 0 bases at J, with 8 bases between. This CDR3 comprises 14 residues. Germline CDR1 is SGHDT and CDR2 is YYEEEE. CDR3 amino acids: CASSLTTASYEQYF. The CDR3 bases are TGTGCCAGCAGCTTGACGACAGCCTCCTACGAGCAGTACTTC. Combining the CDR3 with reference TRBV5-6 and TRBJ2-7 gives the whole variable domain DAGVTQSPTHLIKTRGQQVTLRCSPKSGHDTVSWYQQALGQGPQFIFQYYEEEERQRGNFPDRFSGHQFPNYSSELNVNALLLGDSALYLCASSLTTASYEQYFGPGTRLTVT.

The rearrangement joins TRBV25-1 to TRBJ1-4; D not certain. Trimming cost V 5 bases and J 6 bases, with 7 bases left between them. This CDR3 has 12 residues. Germline loops: CDR1 MGHDK, CDR2 SYGVNS. The CDR3 is CASSLRDEKLFF. CDR3 DNA: TGTGCCAGCAGTTTAAGGGATGAAAAACTGTTTTTT.

The chain couples TRBV4-1 to TRBJ1-4; 7 positions agree with TRBD1. Germline loops: CDR1 MGHRA, CDR2 YSYEKL. The junction had 8 bases not matched to a gene; V was cut back by 4 bases and J by 3 bases. The CDR3 extends over 16 amino acids. CDR3 residues: CASSRDSPPSNEKLFF. The CDR3 DNA follows: TGCGCCAGCAGCCGGGACAGTCCCCCGTCTAATGAAAAACTGTTTTTT.

This chain uses TRBV9 with TRBJ2-2; D is unresolved. Trimming shortened V by 0 bases and J by 6 bases, and 21 bases separated the two germline ends. The CDR3 runs to 18 residues. Germline V gene sequence: CDR1 SGDLS, CDR2 YYNGEE. CDR3 nucleotide sequence: TGTGCCAGCAGCGTAGACTTGGTACTCCCCTATCTCCCCGGGGAGCTGTTTTTT. It is translated as CASSVDLVLPYLPGELFF.

The V call is TRBV4-1, the J call TRBJ2-7, with 8 bases that match TRBD2. The germline V gene has CDR1 MGHRA and CDR2 YSYEKL. V shed 1 base and J 7 bases; nucleotides not matched to a gene: 9. This CDR3 spans 15 amino acids. CDR3 coding DNA: TGCGCCAGCAGCCAAGTCTCGGGAGGGCTCGAGGAGCAGTACTTC. Translated: CASSQVSGGLEEQYF.

The rearrangement joins TRBV28 to TRBJ2-2; 11 positions agree with TRBD2. Trimming removed 7 bases from V and 1 base from J; junction bases left unmatched: 11. Germline CDR1 and CDR2: MDHEN and SYDVKM. The CDR3 is 18 amino acids. The CDR3, as DNA: TGTGCCAGCACACTCCGGCTAGCGGGAGGACGGAACACCGGGGAGCTGTTTTTT. Protein product: CASTLRLAGGRNTGELFF.

The genes are TRBV4-1 and TRBJ2-1, with TRBD2 as a possible D gene (5 bases). The V gene lost 0 bases and the J gene lost 4 bases, with 7 bases spanning the gap. This CDR3 region has 14 residues. CDR1 and CDR2 from the germline V gene are MGHRA and YSYEKL. For the CDR3, the DNA is TGCGCCAGCAGCCAAGAGCCGGGATACAATGAGCAGTTCTTC. Its translation is CASSQEPGYNEQFF.